This T cell receptor beta chain was found in a study of blood T cell repertoires in COVID-19. Looking at the study overall: Samples of COVID-19 (acute and convalescent) were obtained from the United States, Italy and Spain. PBMCs, B-cell-depleted T cells, or T cells were the source of the cDNA or gDNA that made up the material.

Original handling: The assay estimated nucleated cells by amplifying reference gene primers. TCRdb's copy holds only in-frame clones and misses some; the assay was immunoSEQ multiplex PCR. V, J and clone size were drawn from that table, and D and trimming were deduced from the DNA. Of some 100,000 clones listed, roughly 90% are singletons. Germline CDR1 is SGHDN and CDR2 is FVKESK. This CDR3 is built from 12 residues. V lost 7 bases and J 8 bases, leaving 11 bases between the germline ends. This clone was detected only once. The rearrangement uses TRBV14 and TRBJ1-4; a possible D gene is TRBD1 (5 bases). The origin of this receptor is a man aged 50 or older with active COVID-19. What was sequenced was peripheral blood. CDR3 coding DNA: TGTGCCAGCAAAAGGGGTAGCGAAAAACTGTTTTTT. This translates into CASKRGSEKLFF.